The subject of this entry is one T cell receptor beta chain. A junction boundary mismatches the germline segment, possibly from a read error. The data are from a study of tumor and adjacent non-tumor tissue in lung cancer. The library came from three nested PCR rounds adapted from ARM-PCR protocols. MiXCR, applied by TCRdb to the multiplex PCR reads, yields one record per CDR3 protein. The sample carries approximately 120,000 distinct CDR3 sequences, roughly 77% recorded once. No cell sorting was done before RNA was extracted from the tissue. The CDR3 contains 14 residues. Germline V gene lookup returns CDR1 DFQATT and CDR2 SNEGSKA (reference sequence).

This TCR was recovered from an older woman with non-small cell lung cancer. The sequencing input was lung tumor tissue. V gene TRBV20-1 combines with J gene TRBJ1-6; TRBD1 might be the D (6 bases). CDR3 protein: CNATKQGRGSPLHF. CDR3 nucleotides: TGCAATGCTACTAAACAGGGCCGGGGTTCACCCCTCCACTTT.